Listed below are T cell receptor beta chains from one sample, sequenced in a study of T cell responses to AZD1222 COVID-19 vaccine. Only in-frame clones appear in the TCRdb table, and some are missing; sequencing was by immunoSEQ multiplex PCR. Of some 100,000 clones listed, approximately 91% are singletons. Sequencing used peripheral blood, obtained on day 0 of AZD1222 vaccination. These receptors all come from an adult in good health. The CDR3 runs from the conserved cysteine through the conserved F or W. The order of the fields is CDR3 protein, CDR3 DNA, D gene, CDR3 length, J gene, clone size, V gene. A D gene is named only where the DNA matches it firmly. Clone size, where shown, is once, few, many, or a class for clones that have expanded.

CASSYGVTELFEKLFF TGTGCCAGCAGTTACGGGGTGACAGAGCTTTTTGAAAAACTGTTTTTT NA 16 TRBJ1-4 NA TRBV6-5
CASSQTSGPRGREQYF TGCGCCAGCAGCCAGACCTCGGGCCCCCGAGGCCGCGAGCAGTACTTC NA 16 TRBJ2-7 NA TRBV4-1
CAISLRDRGSEAFF TGTGCCATCAGTCTTCGGGACAGGGGAAGTGAAGCTTTCTTT TRBD1 14 TRBJ1-1 once TRBV10-3
CASSPLGQKNTDTQYF TGTGCCAGCTCACCACTAGGACAGAAAAACACAGATACGCAGTATTTT NA 16 TRBJ2-3 NA TRBV18
CASSLGNSPLHF TGTGCCAGCAGCCTGGGTAATTCACCCCTCCACTTT NA 12 TRBJ1-6 NA TRBV11-3
CASSLGEGYGYTF TGCGCCAGCAGCTTGGGGGAGGGCTATGGCTACACCTTC NA 13 TRBJ1-2 once TRBV5-1
CASSQDSAGDLETQYF TGTGCCAGCAGCCAAGATTCGGCAGGGGATTTGGAGACCCAGTACTTC NA 16 TRBJ2-5 NA TRBV3-1/TRBV3-2
CASSIEGSGSTEAFF TGTGCCAGCAGCATCGAGGGATCGGGTAGCACTGAAGCTTTCTTT NA 15 TRBJ1-1 NA TRBV7-6
CASSGTGGGNYGYTF TGTGCCAGTAGTGGGACAGGGGGCGGGAACTATGGCTACACCTTC TRBD1 15 TRBJ1-2 NA TRBV19
CAISDRSYNYGYTF TGTGCCATCAGCGACAGGTCGTATAACTATGGCTACACCTTC NA 14 TRBJ1-2 NA TRBV10-3
CASSLGGGLRGYTF TGTGCCAGCAGCTTGGGAGGGGGGCTAAGAGGCTACACCTTC NA 14 TRBJ1-2 NA TRBV5-4
CASSERHLGDSPLHF TGTGCCAGCAGTGAGAGACACCTAGGCGATTCACCCCTCCACTTT NA 15 TRBJ1-6 once TRBV6-1
CASSSLDPYEQYF TGTGCCAGCAGTTCCCTTGACCCTTACGAGCAGTACTTC NA 13 TRBJ2-7 NA TRBV6-5
CASSLAGGGGARNTEAFF TGTGCCAGCAGCTTGGCCGGAGGTGGAGGGGCCAGGAACACTGAAGCTTTCTTT NA 18 TRBJ1-1 once TRBV5-4
CASSTSSGEQYF TGTGCCAGTAGTACTTCGAGCGGGGAGCAGTACTTC NA 12 TRBJ2-7 NA TRBV19
CASSVVGSGSVSDTQYF TGTGCCAGCAGCGTAGTTGGTAGCGGGAGTGTATCAGATACGCAGTATTTT TRBD2 17 TRBJ2-3 NA TRBV9
CASSQGAGGLYYGYTF TGTGCCAGCAGCCAAGGGGCCGGGGGCTTGTACTATGGCTACACCTTC NA 16 TRBJ1-2 NA TRBV3-1/TRBV3-2
CASSYSTGVGVDTQYF TGTGCCAGCAGTTACTCCACAGGGGTTGGCGTAGATACGCAGTATTTT TRBD1 16 TRBJ2-3 NA TRBV6-5
CASQVKDRTEAFF TGTGCCAGCCAAGTAAAGGATAGGACTGAAGCTTTCTTT NA 13 TRBJ1-1 NA TRBV7-9
CASTLFNRDGGYTF TGCGCCAGCACCCTCTTCAACAGGGACGGTGGCTACACCTTC NA 14 TRBJ1-2 NA TRBV5-1
CASSPLEGGTEAFF TGTGCCAGCTCACCACTAGAGGGGGGGACTGAAGCTTTCTTT NA 14 TRBJ1-1 NA TRBV18
CASSQDGRTEAFF TGTGCCAGCAGCCAAGATGGCAGGACTGAAGCTTTCTTT NA 13 TRBJ1-1 NA TRBV3-1/TRBV3-2
CASSYSHDRGPLYEQYF TGTGCCAGCAGTTACTCCCACGACAGGGGCCCCCTCTACGAGCAGTACTTC TRBD1 17 TRBJ2-7 once TRBV6-2/TRBV6-3
CASSDRDRGKAEAFF TGTGCCAGCAGTGACCGGGACAGGGGCAAGGCTGAAGCTTTCTTT TRBD1 15 TRBJ1-1 NA TRBV2
CASSLARTEEAFF TGCGCCAGCAGCTTGGCCAGGACAGAAGAAGCTTTCTTT NA 13 TRBJ1-1 NA TRBV5-1
CASGLGGSGYTF TGTGCTAGTGGTTTGGGGGGGTCTGGCTACACCTTC NA 12 TRBJ1-2 NA TRBV12-5
CASSLGLASGLVHYEQYF TGCGCCAGCAGCTTGGGATTAGCTAGCGGATTAGTCCACTACGAGCAGTACTTC TRBD2 18 TRBJ2-7 NA TRBV5-1
CASSTGQFRHGYTF TGTGCCAGTAGTACGGGACAGTTTAGGCATGGCTACACCTTC TRBD1 14 TRBJ1-2 once TRBV19
CASSQTRDNDNYGYTF TGCGCCAGCAGCCAAACCCGGGACAATGATAACTATGGCTACACCTTC NA 16 TRBJ1-2 NA TRBV4-1
CASSFGGGEYPKTQYF TGTGCCAGCAGCTTCGGTGGAGGGGAATATCCAAAGACCCAGTACTTC NA 16 TRBJ2-5 once TRBV7-2
CASSDQGQETQYF TGTGCCAGTAGTGACCAGGGCCAAGAGACCCAGTACTTC NA 13 TRBJ2-5 NA TRBV19
CATGTVPMGNQPQHF TGTGCCACTGGAACCGTCCCCATGGGGAATCAGCCCCAGCATTTT NA 15 TRBJ1-5 NA TRBV19
CASSLSPGTSTNEKLFF TGCGCCAGCAGCTTGTCCCCGGGCACCTCAACTAATGAAAAACTGTTTTTT NA 17 TRBJ1-4 NA TRBV5-1
CASSFRDSSYEQYF TGTGCCAGCAGCTTTCGGGACTCATCCTACGAGCAGTACTTC NA 14 TRBJ2-7 NA TRBV7-8
CASSSKLSGANVLTF TGTGCCAGTAGTTCCAAGTTAAGTGGGGCCAACGTCCTGACTTTC NA 15 TRBJ2-6 NA TRBV19
CASSTPRGYEQYF TGTGCCAGCTCAACGCCCAGGGGCTACGAGCAGTACTTC NA 13 TRBJ2-7 NA TRBV18
CASSSHRGSDEQFF TGCGCCAGCAGCTCTCACAGGGGTTCCGATGAGCAGTTCTTC TRBD1 14 TRBJ2-1 NA TRBV5-1
CATGAGGDTDTQYF TGTGCCACCGGAGCGGGAGGGGACACAGATACGCAGTATTTT TRBD2 14 TRBJ2-3 many TRBV6-5
CASWVDSSNTIYF TGTGCCAGTTGGGTAGACAGTAGCAACACCATATATTTT NA 13 TRBJ1-3 NA TRBV7-9
CASSAWDRGTDTQYF TGTGCCAGCAGCGCCTGGGACAGGGGCACAGATACGCAGTATTTT TRBD1 15 TRBJ2-3 few TRBV5-5
CASSAHTDTQYF TGTGCCAGCAGCGCACACACAGATACGCAGTATTTT NA 12 TRBJ2-3 NA TRBV9
CASSLSGGMGELFF TGCGCCAGCAGCTTGTCAGGGGGCATGGGGGAGCTGTTTTTT TRBD1 14 TRBJ2-2 few TRBV5-1
CASSPPGSSYEQYF TGTGCCAGCAGTCCCCCCGGATCCTCCTACGAGCAGTACTTC NA 14 TRBJ2-7 few TRBV28
CASSRGQGREKLFF TGTGCCAGCAGCCGAGGACAGGGTCGTGAAAAACTGTTTTTT TRBD1 14 TRBJ1-4 many TRBV28
CASSSGIGNTIYF TGTGCCAGCAGCTCGGGGATAGGAAACACCATATATTTT NA 13 TRBJ1-3 NA TRBV7-3
CASSQGQGGNTEAFF TGTGCCAGCAGCCAGGGACAGGGAGGGAACACTGAAGCTTTCTTT TRBD1 15 TRBJ1-1 NA TRBV3-1/TRBV3-2
CASSNDRSSGNTIYF TGTGCCAGCAGCAATGACCGAAGCTCTGGAAACACCATATATTTT NA 15 TRBJ1-3 NA TRBV6-6
CAITKETANTGELFF TGTGCCATCACTAAAGAAACCGCGAACACCGGGGAGCTGTTTTTT NA 15 TRBJ2-2 once TRBV10-3
CASSLALGSGNTIYF TGCGCCAGCAGCTTGGCCTTGGGTTCGGGAAACACCATATATTTT NA 15 TRBJ1-3 NA TRBV5-1
CASSPGTSGNPTEQFF TGTGCCAGCAGTCCCGGGACTAGCGGGAATCCTACTGAGCAGTTCTTC TRBD2 16 TRBJ2-1 NA TRBV27
CASSDNGIYGYTF TGTGCCAGCAGCGATAACGGGATCTATGGCTACACCTTC NA 13 TRBJ1-2 NA TRBV11-3
CASSVTGNYNEQFF TGCGCCAGCAGCGTGACAGGGAACTACAATGAGCAGTTCTTC TRBD1 14 TRBJ2-1 NA TRBV5-1
CASSQGQAWGTGELFF TGTGCCAGCAGCCAAGGACAGGCCTGGGGCACCGGGGAGCTGTTTTTT NA 16 TRBJ2-2 NA TRBV3-1/TRBV3-2